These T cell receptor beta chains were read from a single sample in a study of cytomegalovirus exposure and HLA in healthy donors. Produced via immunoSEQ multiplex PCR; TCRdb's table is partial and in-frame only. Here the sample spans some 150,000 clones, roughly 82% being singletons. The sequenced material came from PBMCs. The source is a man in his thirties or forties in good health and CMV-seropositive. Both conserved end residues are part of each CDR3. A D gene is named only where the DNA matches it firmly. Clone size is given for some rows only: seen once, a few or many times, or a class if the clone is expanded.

cdr3_aa: CASSKGVDSNQPQHF
cdr3_nt: TGTGCCAGCAGCAAAGGGGTGGACAGCAATCAGCCCCAGCATTTT
j_call: TRBJ1-5
clone_size: few
d_call: NA
v_call: TRBV6-6

cdr3_aa: CASSGVGAFF
cdr3_nt: TGTGCCAGCTCGGGGGTCGGCGCTTTCTTT
j_call: TRBJ1-1
clone_size: NA
d_call: NA
v_call: TRBV2

cdr3_aa: CASSYSNQRETQYF
cdr3_nt: TGTGCCAGCAGTTACTCGAACCAGCGGGAGACCCAGTACTTC
j_call: TRBJ2-5
clone_size: NA
d_call: NA
v_call: TRBV6-5

cdr3_aa: CASSLEGQGSGQPQHF
cdr3_nt: TGCGCCAGCAGCCTGGAGGGACAGGGCAGCGGTCAGCCCCAGCATTTT
j_call: TRBJ1-5
clone_size: NA
d_call: TRBD1
v_call: TRBV5-1

cdr3_aa: CATRGTYNEQFF
cdr3_nt: TGTGCCACTAGGGGCACTTACAATGAGCAGTTCTTC
j_call: TRBJ2-1
clone_size: NA
d_call: NA
v_call: TRBV19

cdr3_aa: CASSKDRWGTDTQYF
cdr3_nt: TGTGCCAGCAGCAAGGACAGGTGGGGCACAGATACGCAGTATTTT
j_call: TRBJ2-3
clone_size: NA
d_call: TRBD1
v_call: TRBV7-9

cdr3_aa: CASSDRNSNQPQHF
cdr3_nt: TGCGCCAGCAGTGACAGGAATAGCAATCAGCCCCAGCATTTT
j_call: TRBJ1-5
clone_size: NA
d_call: NA
v_call: TRBV10-2

cdr3_aa: CASKGSSYNEQFF
cdr3_nt: TGTGCCAGCAAAGGGAGCTCCTACAATGAGCAGTTCTTC
j_call: TRBJ2-1
clone_size: NA
d_call: NA
v_call: TRBV14

cdr3_aa: CASSLEGTLNNEQFF
cdr3_nt: TGTGCCAGCAGCTTAGAGGGGACACTGAACAATGAGCAGTTCTTC
j_call: TRBJ2-1
clone_size: NA
d_call: NA
v_call: TRBV13

cdr3_aa: CASSSDQSGNTIYF
cdr3_nt: TGTGCCAGCTCAAGCGACCAGTCTGGAAACACCATATATTTT
j_call: TRBJ1-3
clone_size: once
d_call: NA
v_call: TRBV18

cdr3_aa: CASSFSGTYGYTF
cdr3_nt: TGTGCCAGCAGTTTTTCAGGGACTTATGGCTACACCTTC
j_call: TRBJ1-2
clone_size: NA
d_call: NA
v_call: TRBV6-6

cdr3_aa: CASSEKGREQYF
cdr3_nt: TGCGCCAGCAGTGAGAAAGGGAGGGAGCAGTACTTC
j_call: TRBJ2-7
clone_size: NA
d_call: NA
v_call: TRBV10-2

cdr3_aa: CASSSGVIAYEQYF
cdr3_nt: TGCGCCAGCAGTTCGGGGGTCATAGCCTACGAGCAGTACTTC
j_call: TRBJ2-7
clone_size: NA
d_call: NA
v_call: TRBV4-1

cdr3_aa: CASSHPGTGDYTF
cdr3_nt: TGCGCCAGCAGCCATCCCGGGACAGGGGACTACACCTTC
j_call: TRBJ1-2
clone_size: NA
d_call: TRBD1
v_call: TRBV4-1

cdr3_aa: CASSLEGSGRGTDTQYF
cdr3_nt: TGCGCCAGCAGCTTGGAGGGTAGCGGGAGGGGCACAGATACGCAGTATTTT
j_call: TRBJ2-3
clone_size: NA
d_call: TRBD2
v_call: TRBV5-1

cdr3_aa: CASSEGTGGVDTQYF
cdr3_nt: TGTGCCAGCAGCGAGGGGACAGGGGGGGTAGATACGCAGTATTTT
j_call: TRBJ2-3
clone_size: NA
d_call: TRBD1
v_call: TRBV9

cdr3_aa: CASTDVQGAYQPQHF
cdr3_nt: TGTGCCAGTACGGATGTACAGGGGGCCTATCAGCCCCAGCATTTT
j_call: TRBJ1-5
clone_size: NA
d_call: TRBD1
v_call: TRBV19

cdr3_aa: CASSFGPGREGGELFF
cdr3_nt: TGTGCCAGCAGCTTTGGGCCGGGAAGGGAGGGCGGGGAGCTGTTTTTT
j_call: TRBJ2-2
clone_size: NA
d_call: TRBD2
v_call: TRBV5-4

cdr3_aa: CSVEGQGSHTQYF
cdr3_nt: TGCAGCGTTGAGGGACAGGGTTCTCATACGCAGTATTTT
j_call: TRBJ2-3
clone_size: NA
d_call: TRBD1
v_call: TRBV29-1

cdr3_aa: CASSVDPGQGPGYTF
cdr3_nt: TGTGCCAGCAGCGTAGATCCGGGACAGGGGCCCGGCTACACCTTC
j_call: TRBJ1-2
clone_size: NA
d_call: TRBD1
v_call: TRBV9

cdr3_aa: CASGPYTGGRGELFF
cdr3_nt: TGTGCCAGCGGGCCCTACACAGGGGGCCGCGGGGAGCTGTTTTTT
j_call: TRBJ2-2
clone_size: NA
d_call: TRBD1
v_call: TRBV2

cdr3_aa: CASTPFGLSAEAFF
cdr3_nt: TGTGCCAGCACCCCGTTTGGGCTCTCGGCTGAAGCTTTCTTT
j_call: TRBJ1-1
clone_size: NA
d_call: NA
v_call: TRBV28

cdr3_aa: CASSFDRSDYEQYF
cdr3_nt: TGCGCCAGCAGTTTCGACAGGTCAGACTACGAGCAGTACTTC
j_call: TRBJ2-7
clone_size: NA
d_call: NA
v_call: TRBV10-2

cdr3_aa: CASSPGLETQYF
cdr3_nt: TGTGCCAGCAGCCCAGGGTTAGAGACCCAGTACTTC
j_call: TRBJ2-5
clone_size: NA
d_call: NA
v_call: TRBV7-8

cdr3_aa: CASSSSGVGPAFF
cdr3_nt: TGTGCCAGCAGCTCATCGGGGGTAGGGCCAGCTTTCTTT
j_call: TRBJ1-1
clone_size: NA
d_call: NA
v_call: TRBV7-2